The sequence of this T cell receptor beta chain was determined in a study of CD8 T cells in ankylosing spondylitis. Broader study findings: Disease-associated clonotypes exhibited CD8+ identity and were relatively infrequent in peripheral blood.

Quantitative 5'-RACE was performed with molecular barcodes, and it yielded the TCR beta libraries. TCRdb independently ran MiXCR on the 5' RACE reads; one entry per CDR3 protein. The repertoire includes 150,000 to 200,000 distinct CDR3 sequences, about 18% of them detected once, and about 7.6% sits in the top ten. The CDR3 runs to 16 residues. CDR1 and CDR2 (germline): SGHRS, YFSETQ. V shed 0 bases, J shed 7 bases, and the junction held 7 bases outside the gene matches. In this sample, this clonotype turned up many times. As yet, its antigen is unknown. The chain uses TRBV5-1 and TRBJ2-7, with 13 bases fitting TRBD2. This receptor was taken from a male donor with ankylosing spondylitis or in good health (not recorded which). Specimen: blood, either unsorted or a sorted T cell fraction (not recorded which). CDR3: CASSLGGGLAGEEQYF. As DNA, the CDR3 is TGCGCCAGCAGCTTGGGGGGAGGACTAGCGGGAGAGGAGCAGTACTTC.